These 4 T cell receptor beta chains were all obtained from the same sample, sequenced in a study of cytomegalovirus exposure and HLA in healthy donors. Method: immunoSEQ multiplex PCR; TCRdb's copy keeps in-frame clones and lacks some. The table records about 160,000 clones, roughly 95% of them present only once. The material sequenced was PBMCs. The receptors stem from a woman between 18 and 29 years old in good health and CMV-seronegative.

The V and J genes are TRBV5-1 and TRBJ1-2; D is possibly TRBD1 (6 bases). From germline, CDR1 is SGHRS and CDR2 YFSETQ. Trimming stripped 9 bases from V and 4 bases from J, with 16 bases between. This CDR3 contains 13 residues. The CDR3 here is CATRTAQGYGYTF. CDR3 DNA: TGCGCCACCCGGACAGCCCAGGGCTATGGCTACACCTTC.

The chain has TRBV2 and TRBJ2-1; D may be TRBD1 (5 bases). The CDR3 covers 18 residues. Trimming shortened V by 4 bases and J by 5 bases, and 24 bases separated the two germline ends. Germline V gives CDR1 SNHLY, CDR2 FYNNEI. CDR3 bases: TGTGCCAGCAGTGGGGGCCCGTGGCGGCAGGGTGGTAACAATGAGCAGTTCTTC. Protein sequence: CASSGGPWRQGGNNEQFF.

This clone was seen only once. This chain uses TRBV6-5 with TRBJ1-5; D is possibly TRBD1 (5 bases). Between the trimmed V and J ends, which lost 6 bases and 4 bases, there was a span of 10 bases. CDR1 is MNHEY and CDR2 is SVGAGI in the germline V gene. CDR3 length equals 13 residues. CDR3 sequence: CASRPDRNQPQHF. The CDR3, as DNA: TGTGCCAGCAGACCCGACAGAAATCAGCCCCAGCATTTT.

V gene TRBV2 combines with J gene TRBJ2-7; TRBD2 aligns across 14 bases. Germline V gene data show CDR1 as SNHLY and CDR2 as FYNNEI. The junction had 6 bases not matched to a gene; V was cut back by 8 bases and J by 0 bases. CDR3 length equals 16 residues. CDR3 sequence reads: CASRTSGGRSSYEQYF. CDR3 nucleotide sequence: TGTGCCAGCCGGACTAGCGGGGGGCGGAGCTCCTACGAGCAGTACTTC. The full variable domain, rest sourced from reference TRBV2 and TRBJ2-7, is EPEVTQTPSHQVTQMGQEVILRCVPISNHLYFYWYRQILGQKVEFLVSFYNNEISEKSEIFDDQFSVERPDGSNFTLKIRSTKLEDSAMYFCASRTSGGRSSYEQYFGPGTRLTVT.